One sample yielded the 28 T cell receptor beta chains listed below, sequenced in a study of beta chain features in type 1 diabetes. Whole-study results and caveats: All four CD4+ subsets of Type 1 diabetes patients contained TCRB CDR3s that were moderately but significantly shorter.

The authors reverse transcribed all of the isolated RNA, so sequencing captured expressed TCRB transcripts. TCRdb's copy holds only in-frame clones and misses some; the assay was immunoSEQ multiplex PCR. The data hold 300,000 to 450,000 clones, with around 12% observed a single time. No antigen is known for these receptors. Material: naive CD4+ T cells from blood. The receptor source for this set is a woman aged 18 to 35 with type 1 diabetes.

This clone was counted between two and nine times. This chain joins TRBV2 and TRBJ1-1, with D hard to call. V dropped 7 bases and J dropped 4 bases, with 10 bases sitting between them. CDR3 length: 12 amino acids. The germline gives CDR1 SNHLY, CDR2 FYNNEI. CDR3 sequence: CASTQRRTEAFF. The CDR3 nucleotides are TGTGCCAGCACTCAGCGGCGCACTGAAGCTTTCTTT.

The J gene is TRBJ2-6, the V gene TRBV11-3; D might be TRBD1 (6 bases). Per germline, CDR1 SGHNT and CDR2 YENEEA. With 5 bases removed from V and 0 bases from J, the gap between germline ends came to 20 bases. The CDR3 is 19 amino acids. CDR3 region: CASSGRSTGPLSGANVLTF. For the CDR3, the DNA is TGTGCCAGCAGCGGTCGGTCTACAGGGCCCCTCTCTGGGGCCAACGTCCTGACTTTC.

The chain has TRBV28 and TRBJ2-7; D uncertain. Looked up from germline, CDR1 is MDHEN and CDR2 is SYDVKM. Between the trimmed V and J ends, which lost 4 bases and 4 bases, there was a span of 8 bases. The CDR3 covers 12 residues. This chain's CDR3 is CASSSARYEQYF. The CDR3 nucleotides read TGTGCCAGCAGTTCCGCCAGATACGAGCAGTACTTC.

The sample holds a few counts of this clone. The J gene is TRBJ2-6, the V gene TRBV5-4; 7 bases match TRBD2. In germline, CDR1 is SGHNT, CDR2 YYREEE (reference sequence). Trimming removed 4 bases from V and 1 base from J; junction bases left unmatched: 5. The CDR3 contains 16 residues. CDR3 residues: CASSQGLTSGANVLTF. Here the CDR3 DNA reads TGTGCCAGCAGCCAGGGACTAACGTCTGGGGCCAACGTCCTGACTTTC.

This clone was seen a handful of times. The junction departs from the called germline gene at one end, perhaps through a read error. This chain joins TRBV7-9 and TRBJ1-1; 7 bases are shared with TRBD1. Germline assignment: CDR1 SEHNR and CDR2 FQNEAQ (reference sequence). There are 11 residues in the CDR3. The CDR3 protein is CASTLGQVAFF. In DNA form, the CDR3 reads TGTGCCAGCACCTTAGGACAGGTCGCTTTCTTT.

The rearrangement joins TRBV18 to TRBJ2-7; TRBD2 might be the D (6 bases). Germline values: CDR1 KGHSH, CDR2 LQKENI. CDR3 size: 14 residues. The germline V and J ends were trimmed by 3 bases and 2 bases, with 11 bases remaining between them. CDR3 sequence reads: CASSPGRDPYEQYF. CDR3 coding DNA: TGTGCCAGCTCACCCGGGAGAGACCCCTACGAGCAGTACTTC. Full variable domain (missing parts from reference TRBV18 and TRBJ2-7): NAGVMQNPRHLVRRRGQEARLRCSPMKGHSHVYWYRQLPEEGLKFMVYLQKENIIDESGMPKERFSAEFPKEGPSILRIQQVVRGDSAAYFCASSPGRDPYEQYFGPGTRLTVT.

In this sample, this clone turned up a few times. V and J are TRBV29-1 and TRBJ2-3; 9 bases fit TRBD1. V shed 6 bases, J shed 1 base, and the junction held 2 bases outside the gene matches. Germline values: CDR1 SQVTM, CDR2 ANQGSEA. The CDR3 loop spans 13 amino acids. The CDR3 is CSVGDRGTDTQYF. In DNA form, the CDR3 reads TGCAGCGTGGGGGACAGGGGCACAGATACGCAGTATTTT.

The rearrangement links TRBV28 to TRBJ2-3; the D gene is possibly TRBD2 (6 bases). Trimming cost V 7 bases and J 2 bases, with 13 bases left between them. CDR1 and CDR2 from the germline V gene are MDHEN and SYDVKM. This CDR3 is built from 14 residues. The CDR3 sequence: CASTSTGLTDTQYF. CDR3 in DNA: TGTGCCAGCACCTCTACGGGACTCACAGATACGCAGTATTTT.

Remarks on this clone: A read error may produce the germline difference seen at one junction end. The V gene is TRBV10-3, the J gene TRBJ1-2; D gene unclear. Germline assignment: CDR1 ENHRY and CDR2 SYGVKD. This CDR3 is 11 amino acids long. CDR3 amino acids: CAISEPGDWLF. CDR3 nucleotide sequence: TGTGCCATCAGTGAGCCTGGTGACTGGCTCTTC.

The CDR3 is CASSPTGFEQYF. Here the CDR3 DNA reads TGTGCCAGCAGCCCCACAGGGTTCGAGCAGTACTTC. The genes are TRBV7-2 and TRBJ2-7; D may be TRBD1 (6 bases). The CDR3 length is 12 residues. V lost 5 bases and J 6 bases, leaving 11 bases between the germline ends. In germline, CDR1 is SGHTA, CDR2 FQGNSA.

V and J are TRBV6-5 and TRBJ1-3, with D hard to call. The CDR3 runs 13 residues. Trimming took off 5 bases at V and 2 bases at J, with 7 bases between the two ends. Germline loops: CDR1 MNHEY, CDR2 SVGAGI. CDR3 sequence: CASSGRAGNTIYF. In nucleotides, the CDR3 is TGTGCCAGCAGTGGTCGCGCTGGAAACACCATATATTTT.

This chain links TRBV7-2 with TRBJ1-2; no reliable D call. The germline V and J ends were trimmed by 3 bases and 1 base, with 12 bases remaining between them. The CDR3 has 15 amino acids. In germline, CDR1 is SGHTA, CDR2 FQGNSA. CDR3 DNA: TGTGCCAGCAGCTTGGGCACAGCCGTTAACTATGGCTACACCTTC. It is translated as CASSLGTAVNYGYTF.

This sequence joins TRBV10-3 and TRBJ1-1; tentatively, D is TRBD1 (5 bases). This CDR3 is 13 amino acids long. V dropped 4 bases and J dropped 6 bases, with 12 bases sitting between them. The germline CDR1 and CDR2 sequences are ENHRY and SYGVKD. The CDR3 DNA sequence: TGTGCCATCAGTGTCAAGGGGATGGCTGAAGCTTTCTTT. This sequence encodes CAISVKGMAEAFF.

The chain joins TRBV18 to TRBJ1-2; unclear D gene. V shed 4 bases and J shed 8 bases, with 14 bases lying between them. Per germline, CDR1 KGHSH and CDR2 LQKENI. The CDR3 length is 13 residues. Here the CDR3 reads CASSRDSHGGYTF. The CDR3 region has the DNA TGTGCCAGCTCACGCGACTCTCACGGCGGCTACACCTTC.

CDR3 DNA: TGTGCCAGCATAGAGGGGGTACGGACCGGGGAGCTGTTTTTT. Protein product: CASIEGVRTGELFF. The rearrangement uses TRBV6-6 and TRBJ2-2; maybe TRBD1 (6 bases). Deletions cut 7 bases from V and 5 bases from J, with 14 bases between. CDR1 MNHNY and CDR2 SVGAGI come from the germline V gene (reference sequence). The CDR3 runs to 14 residues.

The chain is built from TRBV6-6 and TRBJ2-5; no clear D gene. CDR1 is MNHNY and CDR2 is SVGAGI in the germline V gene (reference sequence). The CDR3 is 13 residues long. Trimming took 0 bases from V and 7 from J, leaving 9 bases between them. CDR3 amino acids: CASSYSGDGTQYF. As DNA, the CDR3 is TGTGCCAGCAGTTACTCGGGCGACGGGACCCAGTACTTC.

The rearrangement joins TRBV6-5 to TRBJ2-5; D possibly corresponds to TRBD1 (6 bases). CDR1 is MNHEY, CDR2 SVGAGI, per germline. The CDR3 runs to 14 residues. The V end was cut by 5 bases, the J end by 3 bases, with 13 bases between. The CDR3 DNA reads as TGTGCCAGCAGTCGGGACACCGGAGAAGAGACCCAGTACTTC. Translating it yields CASSRDTGEETQYF.

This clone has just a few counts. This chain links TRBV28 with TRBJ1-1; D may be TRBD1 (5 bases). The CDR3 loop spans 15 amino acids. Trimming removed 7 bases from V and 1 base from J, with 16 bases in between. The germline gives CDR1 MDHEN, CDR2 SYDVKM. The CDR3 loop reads CASNGGDLENTEAFF. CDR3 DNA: TGTGCCAGCAACGGAGGGGATCTAGAGAACACTGAAGCTTTCTTT. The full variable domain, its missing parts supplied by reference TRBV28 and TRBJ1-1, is DVKVTQSSRYLVKRTGEKVFLECVQDMDHENMFWYRQDPGLGLRLIYFSYDVKMKEKGDIPEGYSVSREKKERFSLILESASTNQTSMYLCASNGGDLENTEAFFGQGTRLTVV.

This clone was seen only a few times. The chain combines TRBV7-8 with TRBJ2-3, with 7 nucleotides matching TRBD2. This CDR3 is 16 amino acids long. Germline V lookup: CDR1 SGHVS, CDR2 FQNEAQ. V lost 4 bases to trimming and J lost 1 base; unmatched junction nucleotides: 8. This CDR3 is CASSSSPSGGTDTQYF. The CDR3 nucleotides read TGTGCCAGCAGCTCGAGTCCCAGCGGGGGCACAGATACGCAGTATTTT.

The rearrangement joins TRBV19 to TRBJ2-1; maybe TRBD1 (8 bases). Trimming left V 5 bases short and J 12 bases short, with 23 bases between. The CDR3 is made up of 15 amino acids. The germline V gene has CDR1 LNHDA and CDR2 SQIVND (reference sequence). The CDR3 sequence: CASSLADRATPAQFF. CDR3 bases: TGTGCCAGTAGTCTAGCGGACAGGGCTACTCCTGCGCAGTTCTTC.

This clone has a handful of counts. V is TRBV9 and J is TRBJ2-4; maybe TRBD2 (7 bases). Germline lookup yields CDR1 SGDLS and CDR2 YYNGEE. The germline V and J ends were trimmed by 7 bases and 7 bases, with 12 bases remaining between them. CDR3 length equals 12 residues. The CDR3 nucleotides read TGTGCCAGCGGTGGGAGGGGGAACATTCAGTACTTC. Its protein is CASGGRGNIQYF. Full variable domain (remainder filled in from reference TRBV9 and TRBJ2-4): DSGVTQTPKHLITATGQRVTLRCSPRSGDLSVYWYQQSLDQGLQFLIQYYNGEERAKGNILERFSAQQFPDLHSELNLSSLELGDSALYFCASGGRGNIQYFGAGTRLSVL.

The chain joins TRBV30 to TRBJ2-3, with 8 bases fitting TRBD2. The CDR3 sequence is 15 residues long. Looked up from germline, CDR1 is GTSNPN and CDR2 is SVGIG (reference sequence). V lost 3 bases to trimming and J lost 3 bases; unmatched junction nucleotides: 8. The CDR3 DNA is TGTGCCTGGAGGGACGGGAGGGCCTGGACAGATACGCAGTATTTT. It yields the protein CAWRDGRAWTDTQYF.

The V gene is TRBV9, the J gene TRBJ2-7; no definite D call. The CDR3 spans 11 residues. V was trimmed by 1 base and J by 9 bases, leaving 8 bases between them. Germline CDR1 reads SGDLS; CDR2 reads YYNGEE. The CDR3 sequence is CASSVRLGQYF. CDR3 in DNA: TGTGCCAGCAGCGTACGCCTCGGGCAGTACTTC.

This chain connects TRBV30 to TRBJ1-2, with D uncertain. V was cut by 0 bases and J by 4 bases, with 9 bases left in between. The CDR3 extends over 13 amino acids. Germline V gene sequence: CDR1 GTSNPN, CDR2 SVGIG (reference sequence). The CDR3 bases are TGTGCCTGGAGTGTGTTAGATGGCTATGGCTACACCTTC. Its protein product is CAWSVLDGYGYTF.

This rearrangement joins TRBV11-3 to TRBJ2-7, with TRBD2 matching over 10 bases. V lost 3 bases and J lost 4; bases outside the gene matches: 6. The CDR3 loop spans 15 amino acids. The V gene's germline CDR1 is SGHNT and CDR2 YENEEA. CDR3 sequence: CASSLGLARSYEQYF. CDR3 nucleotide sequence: TGTGCCAGCAGCTTGGGACTAGCGAGATCTTACGAGCAGTACTTC.

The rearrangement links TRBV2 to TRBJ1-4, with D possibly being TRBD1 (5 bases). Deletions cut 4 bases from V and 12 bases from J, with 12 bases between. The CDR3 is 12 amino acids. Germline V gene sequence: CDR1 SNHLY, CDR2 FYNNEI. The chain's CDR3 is CASSARGEELFF. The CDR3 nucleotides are TGTGCCAGCAGTGCAAGGGGTGAGGAACTGTTTTTT.

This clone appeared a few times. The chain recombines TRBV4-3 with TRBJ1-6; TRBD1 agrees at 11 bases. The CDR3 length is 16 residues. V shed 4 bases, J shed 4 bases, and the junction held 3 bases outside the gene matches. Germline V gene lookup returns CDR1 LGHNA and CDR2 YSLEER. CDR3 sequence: CASSLGQGGYNSPLHF. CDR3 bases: TGCGCCAGCAGCCTGGGACAGGGGGGATATAATTCACCCCTCCACTTT.

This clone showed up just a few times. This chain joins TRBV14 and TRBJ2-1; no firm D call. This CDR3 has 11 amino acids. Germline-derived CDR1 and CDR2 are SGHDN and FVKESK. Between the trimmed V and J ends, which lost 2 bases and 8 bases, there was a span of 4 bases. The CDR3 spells CASSQIYEQFF. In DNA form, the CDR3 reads TGTGCCAGCAGCCAAATATATGAGCAGTTCTTC.